Listed below are T cell receptor beta chains from one sample, sequenced in a study of cytomegalovirus exposure and HLA in healthy donors. The method was immunoSEQ multiplex PCR; TCRdb's version includes in-frame clones alone and lacks a portion of them. The sample includes about 190,000 clones, roughly four fifths of them seen just once. Source material: PBMCs. The receptors come from a woman younger than 30 in good health and CMV-seronegative. The CDR3 runs from the conserved cysteine through the conserved F or W. The order of the fields is V gene, CDR3 length, J gene, clone size, D gene, CDR3 DNA, CDR3 protein. A D gene is named only where the DNA matches it firmly. Clone size, where shown, is once, few, many, or a class for clones that have expanded.

v_call: TRBV6-5
cdr3_length: 14
j_call: TRBJ2-2
clone_size: .
d_call: .
cdr3_nt: TGTGCCAGCAGTTACCACATTGAAACGGGGGAGCTGTTTTTT
cdr3_aa: CASSYHIETGELFF

v_call: TRBV28
cdr3_length: 19
j_call: TRBJ1-1
clone_size: .
d_call: TRBD1
cdr3_nt: TGTGCCAGCAGTCTATCTTTGAGGACAGGGGGGAAAATGAACACTGAAGCTTTCTTT
cdr3_aa: CASSLSLRTGGKMNTEAFF

v_call: TRBV5-4
cdr3_length: 14
j_call: TRBJ2-5
clone_size: .
d_call: .
cdr3_nt: TGTGCCAGCAGCTTGGGGGCGCAGGATGGGACCCAGTACTTC
cdr3_aa: CASSLGAQDGTQYF

v_call: TRBV28
cdr3_length: 16
j_call: TRBJ2-5
clone_size: .
d_call: .
cdr3_nt: TGTGCCAGCAGTTTATCCCCAGGGGTGAGTGCGAAGACCCAGTACTTC
cdr3_aa: CASSLSPGVSAKTQYF

v_call: TRBV5-1
cdr3_length: 16
j_call: TRBJ2-1
clone_size: .
d_call: TRBD2
cdr3_nt: TGCGCCAGCAGCGCCGGGACTAGCGGGGGGATCAATGAGCAGTTCTTC
cdr3_aa: CASSAGTSGGINEQFF

v_call: TRBV7-6
cdr3_length: 14
j_call: TRBJ2-1
clone_size: .
d_call: TRBD2
cdr3_nt: TGTGCCAGCAGCGCCGGGACTACCTACAATGAGCAGTTCTTC
cdr3_aa: CASSAGTTYNEQFF

v_call: TRBV27
cdr3_length: 14
j_call: TRBJ1-2
clone_size: .
d_call: TRBD1
cdr3_nt: TGTGCCAGCAGAGAGGACAGGGGGCTATCTGGCTACACCTTC
cdr3_aa: CASREDRGLSGYTF

v_call: TRBV10-2
cdr3_length: 15
j_call: TRBJ2-3
clone_size: .
d_call: .
cdr3_nt: TGCGCCAGCAGAGGGCGGGGTACTAGCACAGATACGCAGTATTTT
cdr3_aa: CASRGRGTSTDTQYF

v_call: TRBV6-1
cdr3_length: 15
j_call: TRBJ1-5
clone_size: few
d_call: .
cdr3_nt: TGTGCCAGCATCCGCGGGGCAGACGGCAATCAGCCCCAGCATTTT
cdr3_aa: CASIRGADGNQPQHF

v_call: TRBV18
cdr3_length: 13
j_call: TRBJ2-5
clone_size: .
d_call: .
cdr3_nt: TGTGCCAGCTCACCGGGACTCCAAGAGACCCAGTACTTC
cdr3_aa: CASSPGLQETQYF

v_call: TRBV29-1
cdr3_length: 10
j_call: TRBJ1-2
clone_size: .
d_call: .
cdr3_nt: TGCAGCGTCAGGGAGGATGGCTACACCTTC
cdr3_aa: CSVREDGYTF

v_call: TRBV19
cdr3_length: 14
j_call: TRBJ2-3
clone_size: .
d_call: TRBD2
cdr3_nt: TGTGCCAGTAGAAAAGCGGGGGGGCCAGGTACGCAGTATTTT
cdr3_aa: CASRKAGGPGTQYF

v_call: TRBV27
cdr3_length: 14
j_call: TRBJ2-2
clone_size: once
d_call: .
cdr3_nt: TGTGCCAGCAAAGAGTTAGCAGTAACCGAGGAGCTGTTTTTT
cdr3_aa: CASKELAVTEELFF

v_call: TRBV7-9
cdr3_length: 19
j_call: TRBJ2-5
clone_size: .
d_call: TRBD2
cdr3_nt: TGTGCCAGCAGCCCCCGTTTCCTACGGGGTGGTAGCGGGTCGGAGACCCAGTACTTC
cdr3_aa: CASSPRFLRGGSGSETQYF